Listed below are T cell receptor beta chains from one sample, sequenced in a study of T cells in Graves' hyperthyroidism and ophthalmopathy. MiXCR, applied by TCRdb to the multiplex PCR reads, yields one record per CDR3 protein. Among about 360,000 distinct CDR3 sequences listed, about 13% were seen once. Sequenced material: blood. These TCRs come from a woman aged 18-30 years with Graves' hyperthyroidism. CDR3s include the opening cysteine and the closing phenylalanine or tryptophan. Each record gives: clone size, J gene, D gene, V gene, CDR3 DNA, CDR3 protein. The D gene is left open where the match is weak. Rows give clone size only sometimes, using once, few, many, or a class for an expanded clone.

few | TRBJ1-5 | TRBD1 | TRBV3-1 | TGTGCCAGCAGCTCGGGACAGGGGGCGACTAATCAGCCCCAGCATTTT | CASSSGQGATNQPQHF
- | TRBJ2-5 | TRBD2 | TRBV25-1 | TGTGCCAGCAGTGATTGGCTAGCGGGGGAGACCCAGTACTTC | CASSDWLAGETQYF
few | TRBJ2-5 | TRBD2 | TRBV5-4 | TGTGCCAGCAGCTTCAAGCGGGAGGGCCAAGAGACCCAGTACTTC | CASSFKREGQETQYF
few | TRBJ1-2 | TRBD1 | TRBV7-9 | TGTGCCAGCAGCTTGTCAGGGGGGGATTATACCTATGGCTACACCTTC | CASSLSGGDYTYGYTF
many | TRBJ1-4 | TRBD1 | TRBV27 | TGTGCCAGCAGTCCCCCCGGGACAGGGTCCAAACTGTTTTTT | CASSPPGTGSKLFF
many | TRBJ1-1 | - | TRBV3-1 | TGTGCCAGCAGCCAAGAAGGCAAGGCTGAAGCTTTCTTT | CASSQEGKAEAFF
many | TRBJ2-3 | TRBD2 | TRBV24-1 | TGTGCCACCAGTGATACTATAGCGGGAGGAAAGCCCACAGATACGCAGTATTTT | CATSDTIAGGKPTDTQYF
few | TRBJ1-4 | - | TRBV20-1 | TGCAGTGGTTACCCATGGGCCGACGGTCCACTGTTTTTT | CSGYPWADGPLFF
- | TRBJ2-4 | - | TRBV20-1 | TGCAGTGCTAGAGATCAAGGGAGTGGGCGAGACATTCAGTACTTC | CSARDQGSGRDIQYF
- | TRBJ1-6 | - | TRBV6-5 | TGTGCCAGCAGTTACGGAGTAAATCATTCACCCCTCCACTTT | CASSYGVNHSPLHF
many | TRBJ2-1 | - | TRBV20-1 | TGCAGTGCTAGCCTCCCGGGACAAAAAGGGGACAATGAGCAGTTCTTC | CSASLPGQKGDNEQFF
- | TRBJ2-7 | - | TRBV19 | TGTGCCAGTAGCACGGTTTACTCAGGTTACGAGCAGTACTTC | CASSTVYSGYEQYF
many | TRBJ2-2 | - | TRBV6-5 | TGTGCCAGCAGTTACGGCCGACCCCGAACCGGGGAGCTGTTTTTT | CASSYGRPRTGELFF
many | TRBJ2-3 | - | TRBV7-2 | TGTGCCAGCAGGAAACCGGGACTTAGCACAGATACGCAGTATTTT | CASRKPGLSTDTQYF
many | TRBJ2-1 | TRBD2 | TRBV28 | TGTGCCAGCACCCAAATAGCGGGGGCGAGGAATGAGCAGTTCTTC | CASTQIAGARNEQFF
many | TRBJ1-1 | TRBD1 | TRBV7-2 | TGTGCCAGCAGCCAACAGGGGATAGTCACTGAAGCTTTCTTT | CASSQQGIVTEAFF
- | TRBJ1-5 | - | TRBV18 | TGTGCCAGCTCACCAGGGAATTGGGATCAGCCCCAGCATTTT | CASSPGNWDQPQHF
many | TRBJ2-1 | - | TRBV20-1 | TGCAGTGCTGCCCCAAGACCATACATCCGAGAGCAGTTCTTC | CSAAPRPYIREQFF
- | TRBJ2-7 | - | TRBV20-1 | TGCAGTGCTAGGGTCGAACTGGGACCCTCGTTCGAGCAGTACTTC | CSARVELGPSFEQYF
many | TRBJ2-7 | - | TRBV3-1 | TGTGCCAGCAGCCAGGTCGATTACTCCTACGAGCAGTACTTC | CASSQVDYSYEQYF
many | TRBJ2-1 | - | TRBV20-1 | TGCAGTGCCAAGCGGTACAATGAGCAGTTCTTC | CSAKRYNEQFF
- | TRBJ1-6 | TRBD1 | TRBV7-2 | TGTGCCAGCAGCTTAGGGACAGGCCTCAGGTCACCCCTCCACTTT | CASSLGTGLRSPLHF
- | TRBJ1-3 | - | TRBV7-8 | TGTGCCAGCAGCTTAGGCCTAGTAGGCTCTGGAGACACCATATATTTT | CASSLGLVGSGDTIYF
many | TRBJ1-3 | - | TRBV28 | TGTGCCAGCTACCTGGGCTCTGGAAACGCCATATATTTT | CASYLGSGNAIYF
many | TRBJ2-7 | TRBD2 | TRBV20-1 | TGCAGTGCTAGAGACGTCAGCGGGATTGCGTACGAGCAGTACTTC | CSARDVSGIAYEQYF
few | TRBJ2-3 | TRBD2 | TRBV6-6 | TGTGCCAGCAGTTACTACGGGGGGGCCTCAGATACGCAGTATTTT | CASSYYGGASDTQYF
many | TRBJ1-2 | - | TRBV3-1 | TGTGCCAGCAGCCAAGAGACGGGGGGCTACACCTTC | CASSQETGGYTF
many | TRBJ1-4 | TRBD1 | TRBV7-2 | TGTGCCAGCAGCCCACCGACAGGGCGGGAAAAACTGTTTTTT | CASSPPTGREKLFF
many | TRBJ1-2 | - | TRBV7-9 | TGTGCCAGCAATGCGGGACTCCTCGCATCTAACTATGGCTACACCTTC | CASNAGLLASNYGYTF
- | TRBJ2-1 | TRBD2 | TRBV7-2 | TGTGCCAGCAGCGCGGGAGGGCATGAGCAGTTCTTC | CASSAGGHEQFF
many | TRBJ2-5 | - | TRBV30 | TGTGCCTGGATCCCTTCGGGGTTTGAGACCCAGTACTTC | CAWIPSGFETQYF
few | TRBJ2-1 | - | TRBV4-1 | TGCGCCAGCAGCCATCCTACCTACAATGAGCAGTTCTTC | CASSHPTYNEQFF
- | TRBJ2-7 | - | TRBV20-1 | TGCAGCGCTCATTGGCAGGGTTTGGACGAGCAGTACTTC | CSAHWQGLDEQYF
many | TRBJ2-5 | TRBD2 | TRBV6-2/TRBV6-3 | TGTGCCAGCAGACCCGGTCTAGCGGGGGTCTCCTCACAAGAGACCCAGTACTTC | CASRPGLAGVSSQETQYF
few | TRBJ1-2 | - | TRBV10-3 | TGTGCCATCAGTGTAACCCCGGGGGGAACTGACGACTATGGCTACACCTTC | CAISVTPGGTDDYGYTF
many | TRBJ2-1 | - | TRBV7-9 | TGTGCCAGCAGCCAACTTCCCGGGACGGTGGGCAATGAGCAGTTCTTC | CASSQLPGTVGNEQFF
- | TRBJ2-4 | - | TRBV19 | TGTGCCAGTAGTCCAAAGACCGGGGGTCAGGCCAAAAACATTCAGTACTTC | CASSPKTGGQAKNIQYF
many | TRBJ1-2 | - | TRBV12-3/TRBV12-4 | TGTGCCAGCAGTTTCTGGGGGGACTTTCAGGGTGGCTACACCTTC | CASSFWGDFQGGYTF
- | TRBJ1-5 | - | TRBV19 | TGTGCCAGTAGTATAGATCTATACCCAACGGATAGTCAGCCCCAGCATTTT | CASSIDLYPTDSQPQHF
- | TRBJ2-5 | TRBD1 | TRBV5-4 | TGTGCCAGCAGCTGGGACAGGGGTGAGACCCAGTACTTC | CASSWDRGETQYF
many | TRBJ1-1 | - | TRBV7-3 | TGTGCCAGCAGTGATCAGGTGAACACTGAAGCTTTCTTT | CASSDQVNTEAFF
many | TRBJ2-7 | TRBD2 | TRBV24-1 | TGTGCCACCAGTGACCCATCCCTACGGGGGGACGAGCAGTACTTC | CATSDPSLRGDEQYF
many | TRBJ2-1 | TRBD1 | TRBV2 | TGTGCCAGCCGCCAAGGAGGGACAGGGGGCGCGAACAATGAGCAGTTCTTC | CASRQGGTGGANNEQFF
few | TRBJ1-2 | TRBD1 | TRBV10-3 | TGTGCCATCAGAGACGGTCAGGGGGACCTGGATGGCTACACCTTC | CAIRDGQGDLDGYTF
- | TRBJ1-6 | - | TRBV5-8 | TGTGCCAGCAGCGTATTGAATTCACCCCTCCACTTT | CASSVLNSPLHF
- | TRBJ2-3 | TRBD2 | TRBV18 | TGTGCCAGCTCACCAAGTCCGGGACTAGCGGGAGGAGGAGATACGCAGTATTTT | CASSPSPGLAGGGDTQYF
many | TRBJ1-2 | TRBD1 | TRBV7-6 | TGTGCCAGGGTGAGACAGGGAGATGGCTACACCTTC | CARVRQGDGYTF